This paragraph covers one TCR beta chain sequence. Its antigen is not known. The data were obtained in a study of T-cell memory formation after mild COVID-19. General study results and limits: SARS-CoV-2 specificity was not confirmed for second-wave clones peaking on day 37. Contracting CD4+ clones were located mainly in CM and EM, and CD8+ clones in EMRA. Cross-reactive memory appears to have joined, as suggested by some responding clones showing up in pre-infection memory.

Libraries for TCRalpha and TCRbeta carried sample barcodes and unique molecular identifiers via 5'RACE. Each CDR3 protein is one row after TCRdb ran MiXCR on the 5' RACE reads. The sample comprises tens of thousands of distinct CDR3 sequences, approximately 15% of which are singletons, and 25% to 35% rests with the top ten. The sequence was obtained from an adult woman who had mild COVID-19 (a few samples of this study predate the infection). Cell type and time point are not known. The sequenced material came from PBMCs or a T cell subset sorted from them (not recorded which).

DNA of the CDR3: TGTGCCAGCACTCCCCCAGGGGGAAGCTCTGGAAACACCATATATTTT. It translates to CASTPPGGSSGNTIYF. The V gene is TRBV12-3 or TRBV12-4, the J gene TRBJ1-3; 7 bases align to TRBD1. Trimming at V came to 7 bases and at J to 0 bases, leaving 9 bases not matched to a gene. This CDR3 spans 16 amino acids.